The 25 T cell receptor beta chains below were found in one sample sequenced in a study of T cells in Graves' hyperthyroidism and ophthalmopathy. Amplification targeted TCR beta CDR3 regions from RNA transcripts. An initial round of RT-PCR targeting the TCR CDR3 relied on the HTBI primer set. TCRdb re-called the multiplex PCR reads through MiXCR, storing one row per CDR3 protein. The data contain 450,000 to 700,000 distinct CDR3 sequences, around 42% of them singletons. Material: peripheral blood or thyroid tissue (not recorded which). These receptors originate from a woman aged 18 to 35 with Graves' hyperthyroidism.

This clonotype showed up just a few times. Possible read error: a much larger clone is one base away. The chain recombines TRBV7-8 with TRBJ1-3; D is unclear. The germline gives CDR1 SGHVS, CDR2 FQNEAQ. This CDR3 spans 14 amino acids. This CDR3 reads CASSLTVSGSTIYF. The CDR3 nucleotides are TGTGCCAGCAGCCTCACGGTATCTGGAAGCACCATATATTTT.

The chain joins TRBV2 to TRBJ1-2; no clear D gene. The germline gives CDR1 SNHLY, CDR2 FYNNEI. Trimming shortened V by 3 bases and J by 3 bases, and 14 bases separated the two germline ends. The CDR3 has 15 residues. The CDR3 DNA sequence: TGTGCCAGCAGTGATGCTTTAGCGGGATACTATGGCTACACCTTC. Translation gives CASSDALAGYYGYTF.

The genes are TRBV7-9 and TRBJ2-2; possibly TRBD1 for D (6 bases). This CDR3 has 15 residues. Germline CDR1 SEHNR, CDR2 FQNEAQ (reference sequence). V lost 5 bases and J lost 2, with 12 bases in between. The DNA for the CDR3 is TGTGCCAGCAGCAAAGACAGGATTAACACCGGGGAGCTGTTTTTT. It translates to CASSKDRINTGELFF.

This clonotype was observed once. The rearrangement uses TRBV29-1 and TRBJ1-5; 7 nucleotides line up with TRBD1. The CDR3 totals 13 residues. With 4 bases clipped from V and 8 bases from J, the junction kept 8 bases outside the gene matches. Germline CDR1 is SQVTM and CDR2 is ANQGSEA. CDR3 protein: CSVARDSNEPQHF. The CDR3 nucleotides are TGCAGCGTTGCCCGGGACAGTAATGAGCCCCAGCATTTT. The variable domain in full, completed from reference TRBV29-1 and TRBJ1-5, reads SAVISQKPSRDICQRGTSLTIQCQVDSQVTMMFWYRQQPGQSLTLIATANQGSEATYESGFVIDKFPISRPNLTFSTLTVSNMSPEDSSIYLCSVARDSNEPQHFGDGTRLSIL.

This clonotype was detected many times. For the CDR3, the DNA is TGTGCCAGCAGTTTAGTGTTGAATTATAGCAATCAGCCCCAGCATTTT. It translates to CASSLVLNYSNQPQHF. The chain employs TRBV12-3 or TRBV12-4 and TRBJ1-5; D is unresolved. The length of the CDR3 is 16 residues. V lost 1 base and J 0 bases, leaving 10 bases between the germline ends.

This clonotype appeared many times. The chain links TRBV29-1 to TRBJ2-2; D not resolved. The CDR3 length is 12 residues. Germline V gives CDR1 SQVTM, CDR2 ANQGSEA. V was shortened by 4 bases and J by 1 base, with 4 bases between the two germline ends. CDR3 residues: CSVVRNTGELFF. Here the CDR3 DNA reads TGCAGCGTTGTGAGGAACACCGGGGAGCTGTTTTTT.

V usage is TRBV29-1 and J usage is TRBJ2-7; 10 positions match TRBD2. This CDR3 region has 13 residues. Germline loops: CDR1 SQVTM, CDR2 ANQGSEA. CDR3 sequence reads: CRPSGRELYEQYF. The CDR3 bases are TGCAGACCCAGCGGGAGGGAATTATACGAGCAGTACTTC.

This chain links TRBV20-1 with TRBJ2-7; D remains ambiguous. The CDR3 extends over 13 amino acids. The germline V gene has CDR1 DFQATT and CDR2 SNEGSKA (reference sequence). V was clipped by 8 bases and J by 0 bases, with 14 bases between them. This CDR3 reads CSTITTGSYEQYF. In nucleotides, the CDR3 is TGCAGTACCATAACAACTGGCTCCTACGAGCAGTACTTC.

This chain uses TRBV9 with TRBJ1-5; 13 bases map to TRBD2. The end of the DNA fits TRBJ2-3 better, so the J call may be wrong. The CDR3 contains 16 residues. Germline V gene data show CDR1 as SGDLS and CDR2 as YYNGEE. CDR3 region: CASSRGTSGMLDTQYF. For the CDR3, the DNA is TGTGCCAGCAGCCGGGGGACTAGCGGGATGTTAGATACGCAGTATTTT.

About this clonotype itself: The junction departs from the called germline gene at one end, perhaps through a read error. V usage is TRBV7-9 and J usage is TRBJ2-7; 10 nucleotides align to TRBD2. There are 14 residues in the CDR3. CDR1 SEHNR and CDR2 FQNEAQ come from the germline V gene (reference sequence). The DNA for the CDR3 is TGTGCCAGCAGCATAGCGGGAGGTTCCAATGAGCAGTACTTC. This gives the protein CASSIAGGSNEQYF.

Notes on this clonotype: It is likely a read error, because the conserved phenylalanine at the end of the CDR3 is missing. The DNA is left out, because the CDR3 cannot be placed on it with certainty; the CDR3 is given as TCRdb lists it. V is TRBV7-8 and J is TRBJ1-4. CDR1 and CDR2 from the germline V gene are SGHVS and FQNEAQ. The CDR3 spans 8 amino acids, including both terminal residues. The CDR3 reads CASSLGGL.

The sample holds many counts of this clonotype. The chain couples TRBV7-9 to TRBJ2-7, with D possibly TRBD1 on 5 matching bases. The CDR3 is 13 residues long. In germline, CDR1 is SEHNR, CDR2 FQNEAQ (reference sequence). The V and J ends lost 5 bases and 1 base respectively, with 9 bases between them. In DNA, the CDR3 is TGTGCCAGCAGCCCCGCAGGGTCCTACGAGCAGTACTTC. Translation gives CASSPAGSYEQYF.

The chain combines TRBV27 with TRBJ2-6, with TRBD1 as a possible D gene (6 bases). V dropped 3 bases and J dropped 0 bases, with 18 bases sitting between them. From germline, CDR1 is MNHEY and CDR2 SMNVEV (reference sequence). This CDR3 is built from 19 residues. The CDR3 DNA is TGTGCCAGCAGTTTTCGTCTGACAGGTTATAGCTCTGGGGCCAACGTCCTGACTTTC. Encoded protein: CASSFRLTGYSSGANVLTF.

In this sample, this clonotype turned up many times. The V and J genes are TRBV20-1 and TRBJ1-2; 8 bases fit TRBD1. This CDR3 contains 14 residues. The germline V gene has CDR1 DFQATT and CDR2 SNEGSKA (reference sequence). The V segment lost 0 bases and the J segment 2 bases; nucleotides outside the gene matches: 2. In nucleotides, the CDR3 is TGCAGTGCTAGAGATCCAGGGGGCAACTATGGCTACACCTTC. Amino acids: CSARDPGGNYGYTF.

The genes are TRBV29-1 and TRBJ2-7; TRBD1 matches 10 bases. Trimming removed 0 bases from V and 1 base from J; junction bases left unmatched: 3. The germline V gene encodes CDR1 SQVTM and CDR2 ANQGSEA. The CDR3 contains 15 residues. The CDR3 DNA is TGCAGCGTTGAAGAGGTGGGACAGGGGTCCTACGAGCAGTACTTC. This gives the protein CSVEEVGQGSYEQYF.

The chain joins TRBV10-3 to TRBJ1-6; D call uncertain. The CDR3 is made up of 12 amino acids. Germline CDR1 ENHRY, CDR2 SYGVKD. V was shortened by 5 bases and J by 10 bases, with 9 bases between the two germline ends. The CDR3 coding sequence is TGTGCCATCAGTCGGCGGGAATCACCCCTCCACTTT. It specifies CAISRRESPLHF.

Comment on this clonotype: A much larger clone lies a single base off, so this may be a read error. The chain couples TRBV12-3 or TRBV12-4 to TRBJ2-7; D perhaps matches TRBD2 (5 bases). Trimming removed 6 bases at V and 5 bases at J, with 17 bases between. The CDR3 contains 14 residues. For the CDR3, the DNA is TGTGCCAGCAGCCCTGACGGGGAGTTCGACGAGCAGTACTTC. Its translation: CASSPDGEFDEQYF.

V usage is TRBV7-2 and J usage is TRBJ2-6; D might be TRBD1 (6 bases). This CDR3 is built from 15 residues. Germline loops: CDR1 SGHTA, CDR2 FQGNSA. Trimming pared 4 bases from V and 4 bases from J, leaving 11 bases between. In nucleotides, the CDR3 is TGTGCCAGCAGCTCATACGGACAGGGGGCCAACGTCCTGACTTTC. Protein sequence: CASSSYGQGANVLTF.

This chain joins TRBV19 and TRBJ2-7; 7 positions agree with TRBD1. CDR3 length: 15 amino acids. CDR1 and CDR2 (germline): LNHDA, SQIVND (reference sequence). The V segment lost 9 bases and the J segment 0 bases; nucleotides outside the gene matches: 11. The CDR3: CASRATGLSSYEQYF. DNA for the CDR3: TGTGCCAGCAGAGCGACAGGGCTCAGCTCCTACGAGCAGTACTTC.

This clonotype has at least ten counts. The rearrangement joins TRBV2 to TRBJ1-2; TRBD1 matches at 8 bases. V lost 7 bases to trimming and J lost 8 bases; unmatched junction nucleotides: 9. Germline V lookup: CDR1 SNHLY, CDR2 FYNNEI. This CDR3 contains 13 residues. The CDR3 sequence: CASTGGQGRGYTF. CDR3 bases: TGTGCCAGCACGGGCGGACAGGGTCGGGGCTACACCTTC. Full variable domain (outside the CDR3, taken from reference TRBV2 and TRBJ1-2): EPEVTQTPSHQVTQMGQEVILRCVPISNHLYFYWYRQILGQKVEFLVSFYNNEISEKSEIFDDQFSVERPDGSNFTLKIRSTKLEDSAMYFCASTGGQGRGYTFGSGTRLTVV.

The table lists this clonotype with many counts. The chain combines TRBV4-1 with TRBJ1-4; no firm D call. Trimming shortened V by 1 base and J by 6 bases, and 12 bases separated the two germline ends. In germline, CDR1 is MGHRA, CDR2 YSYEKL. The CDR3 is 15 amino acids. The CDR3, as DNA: TGCGCCAGCAGCCAAGTCGGTCCCCTCGATGAAAAACTGTTTTTT. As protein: CASSQVGPLDEKLFF.

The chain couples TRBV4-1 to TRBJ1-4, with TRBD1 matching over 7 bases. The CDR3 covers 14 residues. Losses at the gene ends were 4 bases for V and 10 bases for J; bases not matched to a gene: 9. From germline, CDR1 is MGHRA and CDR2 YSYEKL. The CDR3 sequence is CASSPRAGGSKLFF. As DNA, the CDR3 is TGCGCCAGCAGCCCCCGGGCAGGGGGTTCAAAACTGTTTTTT.

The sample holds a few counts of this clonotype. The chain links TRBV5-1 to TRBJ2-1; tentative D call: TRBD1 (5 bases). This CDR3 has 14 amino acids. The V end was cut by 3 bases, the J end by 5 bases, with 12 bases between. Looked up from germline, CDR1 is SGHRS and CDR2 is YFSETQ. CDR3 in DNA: TGCGCCAGCAGCTCGGGTACAGGAAACAATGAGCAGTTCTTC. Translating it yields CASSSGTGNNEQFF.

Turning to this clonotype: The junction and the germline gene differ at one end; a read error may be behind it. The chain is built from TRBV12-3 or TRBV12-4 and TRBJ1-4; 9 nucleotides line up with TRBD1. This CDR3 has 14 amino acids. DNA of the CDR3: TGTACCAGTCAAGAGGGACAGGGAAATGAAAAACTGGTTTTT. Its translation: CTSQEGQGNEKLVF.

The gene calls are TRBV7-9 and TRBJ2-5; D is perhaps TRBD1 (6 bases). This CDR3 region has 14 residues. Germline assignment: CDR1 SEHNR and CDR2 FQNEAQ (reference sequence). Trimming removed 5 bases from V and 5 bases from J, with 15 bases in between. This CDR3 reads CASSASGARETQYF. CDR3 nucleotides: TGTGCCAGCAGCGCCTCAGGGGCGAGGGAGACCCAGTACTTC.